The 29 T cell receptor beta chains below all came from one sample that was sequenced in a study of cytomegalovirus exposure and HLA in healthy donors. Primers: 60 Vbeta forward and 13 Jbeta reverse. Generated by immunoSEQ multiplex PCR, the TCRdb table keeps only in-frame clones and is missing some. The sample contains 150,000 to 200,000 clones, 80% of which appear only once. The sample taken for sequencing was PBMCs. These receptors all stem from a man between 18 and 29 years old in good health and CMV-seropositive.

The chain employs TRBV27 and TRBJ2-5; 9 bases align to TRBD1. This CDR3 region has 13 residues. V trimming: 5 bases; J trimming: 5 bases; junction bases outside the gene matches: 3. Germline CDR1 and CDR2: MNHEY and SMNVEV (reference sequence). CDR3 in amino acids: CASSTGGIETQYF. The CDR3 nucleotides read TGTGCCAGCAGTACAGGGGGCATCGAGACCCAGTACTTC.

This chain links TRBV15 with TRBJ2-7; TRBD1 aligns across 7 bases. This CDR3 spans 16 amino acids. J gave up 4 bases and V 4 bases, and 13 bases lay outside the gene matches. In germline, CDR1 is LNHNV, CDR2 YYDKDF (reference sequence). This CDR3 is CATSTMHRGRGYEQYF. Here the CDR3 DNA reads TGTGCCACCAGCACCATGCACAGGGGAAGAGGTTACGAGCAGTACTTC. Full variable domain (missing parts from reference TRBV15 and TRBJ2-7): DAMVIQNPRYQVTQFGKPVTLSCSQTLNHNVMYWYQQKSSQAPKLLFHYYDKDFNNEADTPDNFQSRRPNTSFCFLDIRSPGLGDTAMYLCATSTMHRGRGYEQYFGPGTRLTVT.

This CDR3 reads CASSLGGFSNQPQHF. For the CDR3, the DNA is TGTGCCAGCAGCTTAGGAGGGTTCAGCAATCAGCCCCAGCATTTT. The rearrangement uses TRBV7-2 and TRBJ1-5; D not certain. The CDR3 spans 15 residues. V shed 1 base and J shed 1 base, with 8 bases lying between them. Per germline, CDR1 SGHTA and CDR2 FQGNSA.

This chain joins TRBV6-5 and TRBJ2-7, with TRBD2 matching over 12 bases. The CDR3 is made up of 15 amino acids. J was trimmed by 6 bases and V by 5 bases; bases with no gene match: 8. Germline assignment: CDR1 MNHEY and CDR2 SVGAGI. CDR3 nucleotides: TGTGCCAGCAGTCGACTAGCGGGAGAACGAGGCGAGCAGTACTTC. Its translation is CASSRLAGERGEQYF.

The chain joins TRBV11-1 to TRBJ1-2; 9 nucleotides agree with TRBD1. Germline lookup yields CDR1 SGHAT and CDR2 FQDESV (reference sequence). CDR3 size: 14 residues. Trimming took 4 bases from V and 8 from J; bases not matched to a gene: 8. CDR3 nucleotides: TGTGCCAGCAGCTCCCGGACAGGGGCAGAGGGCTACACCTTC. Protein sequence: CASSSRTGAEGYTF. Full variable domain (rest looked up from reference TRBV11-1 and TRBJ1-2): EAEVAQSPRYKITEKSQAVAFWCDPISGHATLYWYRQILGQGPELLVQFQDESVVDDSQLPKDRFSAERLKGVDSTLKIQPAELGDSAMYLCASSSRTGAEGYTFGSGTRLTVV.

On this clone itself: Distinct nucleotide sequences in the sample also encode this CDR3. The CDR3 sequence is CASSLAGTNTEAFF. CDR3 coding DNA: TGCGCCAGCAGCTTGGCAGGGACAAACACTGAAGCTTTCTTT. The rearrangement links TRBV5-1 to TRBJ1-1; perhaps TRBD1 as D (6 bases). This CDR3 has 14 residues. Germline values: CDR1 SGHRS, CDR2 YFSETQ. The V gene lost 0 bases and the J gene lost 2 bases, with 8 bases spanning the gap.

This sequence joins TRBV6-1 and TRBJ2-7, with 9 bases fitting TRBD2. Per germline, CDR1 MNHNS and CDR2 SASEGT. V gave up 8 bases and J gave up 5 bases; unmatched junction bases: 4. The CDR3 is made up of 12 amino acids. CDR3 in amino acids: CASRTSDDEQYF. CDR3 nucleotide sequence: TGTGCCAGCCGGACTAGCGATGACGAGCAGTACTTC.

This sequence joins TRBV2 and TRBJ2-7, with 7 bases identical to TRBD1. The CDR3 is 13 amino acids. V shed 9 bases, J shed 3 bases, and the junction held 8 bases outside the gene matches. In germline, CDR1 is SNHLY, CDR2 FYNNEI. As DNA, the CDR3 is TGTGCCAGTAGAGGGGACAGCAACTACGAGCAGTACTTC. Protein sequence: CASRGDSNYEQYF.

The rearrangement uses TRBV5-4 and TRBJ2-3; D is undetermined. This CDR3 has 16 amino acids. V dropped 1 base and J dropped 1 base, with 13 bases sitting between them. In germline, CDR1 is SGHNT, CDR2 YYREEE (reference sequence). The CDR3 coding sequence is TGTGCCAGCAGCTTGCCAGGTCCGGTTGGCACAGATACGCAGTATTTT. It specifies CASSLPGPVGTDTQYF.

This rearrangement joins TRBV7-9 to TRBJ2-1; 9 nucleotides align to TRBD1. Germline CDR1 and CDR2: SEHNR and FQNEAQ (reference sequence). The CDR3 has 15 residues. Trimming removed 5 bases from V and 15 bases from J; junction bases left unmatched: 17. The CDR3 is CASSLWDREEGMMFF. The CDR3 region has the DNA TGTGCCAGCAGCCTGTGGGACAGGGAGGAGGGAATGATGTTCTTC.

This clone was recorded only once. The CDR3 nucleotides are TGCGCCAGCAGCTTGGAGCGACAGAACTCTGGAAACACCATATATTTT. Amino acids: CASSLERQNSGNTIYF. The chain carries TRBV5-1 and TRBJ1-3; tentatively, D is TRBD1 (5 bases). The CDR3 runs to 16 residues. Germline lookup yields CDR1 SGHRS and CDR2 YFSETQ. Trimming took 0 bases from V and 0 from J, leaving 10 bases between them.

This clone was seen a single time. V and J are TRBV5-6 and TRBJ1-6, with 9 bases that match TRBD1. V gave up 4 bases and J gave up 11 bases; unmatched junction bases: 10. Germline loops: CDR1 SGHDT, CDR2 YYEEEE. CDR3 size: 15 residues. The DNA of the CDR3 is TGTGCCAGCAGCACATCCGGGACAGGGAGGCCACCCCTCCACTTT. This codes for CASSTSGTGRPPLHF. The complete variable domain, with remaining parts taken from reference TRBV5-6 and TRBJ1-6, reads DAGVTQSPTHLIKTRGQQVTLRCSPKSGHDTVSWYQQALGQGPQFIFQYYEEEERQRGNFPDRFSGHQFPNYSSELNVNALLLGDSALYLCASSTSGTGRPPLHFGNGTRLTVT.

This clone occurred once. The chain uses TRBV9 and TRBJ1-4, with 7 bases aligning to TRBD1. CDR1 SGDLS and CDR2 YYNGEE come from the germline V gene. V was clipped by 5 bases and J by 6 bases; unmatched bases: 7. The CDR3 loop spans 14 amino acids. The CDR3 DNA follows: TGTGCCAGCAGTCAAACCGGGACAGATGAAAAACTGTTTTTT. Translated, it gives CASSQTGTDEKLFF.

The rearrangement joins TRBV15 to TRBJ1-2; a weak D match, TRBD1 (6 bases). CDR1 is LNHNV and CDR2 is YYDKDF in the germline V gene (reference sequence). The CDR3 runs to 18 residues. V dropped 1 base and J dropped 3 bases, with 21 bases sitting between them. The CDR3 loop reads CATSRALPDRHADYGYTF. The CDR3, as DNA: TGTGCCACCAGCAGAGCCTTGCCGGACAGACACGCAGACTATGGCTACACCTTC.

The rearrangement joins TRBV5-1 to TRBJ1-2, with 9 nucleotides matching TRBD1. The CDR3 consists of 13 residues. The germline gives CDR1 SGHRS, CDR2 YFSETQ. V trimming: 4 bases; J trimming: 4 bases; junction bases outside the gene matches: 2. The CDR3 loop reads CASSVDRGYGYTF. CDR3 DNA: TGCGCCAGCAGCGTGGACAGGGGCTATGGCTACACCTTC.

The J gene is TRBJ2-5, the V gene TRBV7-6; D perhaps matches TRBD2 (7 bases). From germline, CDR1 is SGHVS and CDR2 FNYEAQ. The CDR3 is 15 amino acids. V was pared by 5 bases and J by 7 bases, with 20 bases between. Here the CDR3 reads CASSLTSGGAGTQYF. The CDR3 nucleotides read TGTGCCAGCAGCCTGACTAGTGGGGGGGCCGGGACCCAGTACTTC. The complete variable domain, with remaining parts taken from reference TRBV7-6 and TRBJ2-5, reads GAGVSQSPRYKVTKRGQDVALRCDPISGHVSLYWYRQALGQGPEFLTYFNYEAQQDKSGLPNDRFSAERPEGSISTLTIQRTEQRDSAMYRCASSLTSGGAGTQYFGPGTRLLVL.

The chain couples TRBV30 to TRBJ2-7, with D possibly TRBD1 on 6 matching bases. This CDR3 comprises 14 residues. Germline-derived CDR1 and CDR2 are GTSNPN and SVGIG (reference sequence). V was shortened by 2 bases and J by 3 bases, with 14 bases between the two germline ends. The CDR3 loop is CAWSPYIRGYEQYF. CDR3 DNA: TGTGCCTGGAGTCCATATATCAGGGGCTACGAGCAGTACTTC.

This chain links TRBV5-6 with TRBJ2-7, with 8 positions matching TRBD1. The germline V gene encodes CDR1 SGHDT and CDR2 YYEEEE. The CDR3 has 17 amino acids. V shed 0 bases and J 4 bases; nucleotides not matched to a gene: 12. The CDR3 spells CASSLVSRTGISYEQYF. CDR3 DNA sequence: TGTGCCAGCAGCTTGGTTTCACGGACAGGGATTTCTTACGAGCAGTACTTC.

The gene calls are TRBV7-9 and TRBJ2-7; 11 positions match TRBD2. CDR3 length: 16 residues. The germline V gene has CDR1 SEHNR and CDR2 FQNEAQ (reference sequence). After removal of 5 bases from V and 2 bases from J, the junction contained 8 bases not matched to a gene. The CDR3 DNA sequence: TGTGCCAGCAGCCCCCCACTAGCGGGAGATCCCTACGAGCAGTACTTC. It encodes CASSPPLAGDPYEQYF.

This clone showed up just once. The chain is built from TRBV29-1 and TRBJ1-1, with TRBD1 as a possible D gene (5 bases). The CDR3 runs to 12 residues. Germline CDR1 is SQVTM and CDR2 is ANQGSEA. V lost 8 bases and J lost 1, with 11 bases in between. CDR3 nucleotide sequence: TGCAGCACAAGGGGTGGGAACACTGAAGCTTTCTTT. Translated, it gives CSTRGGNTEAFF.

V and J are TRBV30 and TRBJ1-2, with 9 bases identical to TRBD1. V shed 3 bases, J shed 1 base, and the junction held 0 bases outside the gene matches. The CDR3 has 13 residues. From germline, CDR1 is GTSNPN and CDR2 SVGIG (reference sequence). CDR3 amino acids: CAWRDRGNYGYTF. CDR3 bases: TGTGCCTGGAGGGACAGGGGTAACTATGGCTACACCTTC.

The chain's CDR3 is CSVVFGHDEKLFF. The CDR3 nucleotides are TGCAGCGTTGTTTTTGGGCATGATGAAAAACTGTTTTTT. The J gene is TRBJ1-4, the V gene TRBV29-1; D gene ambiguous. Trimming stripped 4 bases from V and 6 bases from J, with 12 bases between. The CDR3 loop spans 13 amino acids. CDR1 SQVTM and CDR2 ANQGSEA come from the germline V gene.

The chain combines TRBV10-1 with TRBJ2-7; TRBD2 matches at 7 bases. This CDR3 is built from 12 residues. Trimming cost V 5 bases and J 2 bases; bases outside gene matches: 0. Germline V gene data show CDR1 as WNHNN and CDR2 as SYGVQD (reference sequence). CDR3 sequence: CASSTSAYEQYF. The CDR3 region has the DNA TGCGCCAGCAGTACTAGCGCCTACGAGCAGTACTTC.

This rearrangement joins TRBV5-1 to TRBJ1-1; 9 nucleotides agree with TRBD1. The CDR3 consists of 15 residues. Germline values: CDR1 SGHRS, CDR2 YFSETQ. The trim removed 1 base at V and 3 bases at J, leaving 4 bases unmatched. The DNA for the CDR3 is TGCGCCAGCAGCTTGTGGGGACAGGGTGACACTGAAGCTTTCTTT. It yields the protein CASSLWGQGDTEAFF.

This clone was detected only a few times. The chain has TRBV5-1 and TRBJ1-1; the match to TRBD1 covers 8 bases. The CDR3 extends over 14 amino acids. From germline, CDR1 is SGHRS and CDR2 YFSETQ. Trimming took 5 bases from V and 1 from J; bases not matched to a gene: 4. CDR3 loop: CASRTGTGNTEAFF. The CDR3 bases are TGCGCCAGCAGGACCGGGACAGGGAACACTGAAGCTTTCTTT.

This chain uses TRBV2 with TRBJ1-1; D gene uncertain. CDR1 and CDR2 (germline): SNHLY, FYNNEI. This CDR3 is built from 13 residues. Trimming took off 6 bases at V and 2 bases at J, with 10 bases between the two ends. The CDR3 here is CASRETANTEAFF. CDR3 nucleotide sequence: TGTGCCAGCAGGGAAACAGCAAACACTGAAGCTTTCTTT.

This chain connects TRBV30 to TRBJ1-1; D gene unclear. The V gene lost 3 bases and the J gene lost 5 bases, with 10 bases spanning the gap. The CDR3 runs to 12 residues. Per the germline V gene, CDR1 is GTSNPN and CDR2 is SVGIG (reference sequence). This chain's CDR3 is CAWRFSETEAFF. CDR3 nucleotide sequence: TGTGCCTGGAGGTTTAGTGAAACTGAAGCTTTCTTT.

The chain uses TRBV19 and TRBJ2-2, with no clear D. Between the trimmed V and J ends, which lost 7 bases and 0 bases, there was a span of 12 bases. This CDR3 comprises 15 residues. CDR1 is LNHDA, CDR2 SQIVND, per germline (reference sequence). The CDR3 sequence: CASKYGRTNTGELFF. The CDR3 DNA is TGTGCCAGTAAATATGGGCGAACGAACACCGGGGAGCTGTTTTTT.

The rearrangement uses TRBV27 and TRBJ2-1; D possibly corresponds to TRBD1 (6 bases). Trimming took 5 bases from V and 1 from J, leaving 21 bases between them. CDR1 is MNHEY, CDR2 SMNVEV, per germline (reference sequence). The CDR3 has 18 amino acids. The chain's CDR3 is CASSNLPLPGQSYNEQFF. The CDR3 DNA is TGTGCCAGCAGTAACCTTCCCCTTCCGGGACAATCCTACAATGAGCAGTTCTTC.